These T cell receptor beta chains were read from a single sample in a study of OX40 agonist ivuxolimab in advanced cancers. Produced via immunoSEQ multiplex PCR; TCRdb's table is partial and in-frame only. The data hold about 50,000 clones, with about 76% observed a single time. The material was CD4+ or CD8+ T cells sorted from blood, obtained in a trial of the OX40 agonist ivuxolimab. The receptors originated from an adult with an advanced solid tumor such as melanoma, head and neck, liver or kidney cancer. CDR3s include the opening cysteine and the closing phenylalanine or tryptophan. D genes are given only for firm matches. Expanded clones are given a class, and other clones once, few, many or no size at all.

TRBJ1-1 | - | TRBV7-3 | TRBD1 | CASSLTGDRVGTEAFF | TGTGCCAGCAGCTTAACGGGGGACAGGGTGGGGACTGAAGCTTTCTTT
TRBJ2-5 | once | TRBV2 | - | CASSEVLGAETQYF | TGTGCCAGCAGTGAAGTGTTGGGAGCTGAGACCCAGTACTTC
TRBJ2-1 | - | TRBV6-6 | - | CASYVNNEQFF | TGTGCCAGCTACGTGAACAATGAGCAGTTCTTC
TRBJ1-2 | - | TRBV2 | - | CASREDGADGYTF | TGTGCCAGCAGGGAGGACGGAGCGGACGGCTACACCTTC
TRBJ1-1 | - | TRBV5-1 | - | CASSGSVNTEAFF | TGCGCCAGCAGCGGATCAGTGAACACTGAAGCTTTCTTT
TRBJ1-2 | many | TRBV2 | TRBD1 | CASSLEGQGYGYTF | TGTGCCAGCAGTTTGGAGGGACAGGGCTATGGCTACACCTTC
TRBJ2-4 | few | TRBV11-2 | - | CASSQLDKNIQYF | TGTGCCAGCAGCCAGCTTGACAAAAACATTCAGTACTTC
TRBJ1-2 | - | TRBV7-9 | - | CASSLNQAYGYTF | TGTGCCAGCAGCTTAAATCAGGCCTATGGCTACACCTTC
TRBJ2-1 | few | TRBV11-2 | - | CASSLVLGADEQFF | TGTGCCAGCAGCTTAGTTTTGGGGGCGGATGAGCAGTTCTTC
TRBJ1-5 | - | TRBV7-9 | - | CASSFIEQPQHF | TGTGCCAGCAGCTTTATTGAACAGCCCCAGCATTTT
TRBJ2-2 | - | TRBV5-1 | - | CASSPPATGELFF | TGCGCCAGCAGCCCCCCGGCCACCGGGGAGCTGTTTTTT
TRBJ2-7 | - | TRBV10-3 | - | CAISGPDREGQYF | TGTGCCATCAGTGGGCCGGACCGCGAGGGGCAGTACTTC
TRBJ2-7 | - | TRBV30 | - | CAWSTPGSGEQYF | TGTGCCTGGAGCACCCCCGGATCGGGCGAGCAGTACTTC
TRBJ1-3 | - | TRBV27 | TRBD1 | CASSSQPPGQGVNTIYF | TGTGCCAGCAGTTCCCAACCTCCGGGACAGGGGGTAAACACCATATATTTT
TRBJ1-1 | medium-sized | TRBV29-1 | - | CSVSSRRAEAFF | TGCAGCGTATCCTCTCGGAGGGCTGAAGCTTTCTTT